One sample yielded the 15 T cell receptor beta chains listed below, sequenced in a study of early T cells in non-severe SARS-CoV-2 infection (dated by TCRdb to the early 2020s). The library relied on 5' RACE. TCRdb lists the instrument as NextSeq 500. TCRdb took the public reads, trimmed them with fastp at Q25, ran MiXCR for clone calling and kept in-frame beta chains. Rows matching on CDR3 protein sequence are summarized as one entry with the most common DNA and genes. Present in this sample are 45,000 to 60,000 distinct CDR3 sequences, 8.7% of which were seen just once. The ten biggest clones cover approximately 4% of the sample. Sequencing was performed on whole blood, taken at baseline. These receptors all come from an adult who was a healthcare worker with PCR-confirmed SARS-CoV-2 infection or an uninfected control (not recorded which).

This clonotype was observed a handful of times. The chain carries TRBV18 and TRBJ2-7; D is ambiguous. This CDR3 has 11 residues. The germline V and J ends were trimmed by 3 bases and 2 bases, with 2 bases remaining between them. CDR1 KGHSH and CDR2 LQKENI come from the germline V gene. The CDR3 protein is CASSPTYEQYF. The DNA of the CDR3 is TGTGCCAGCTCACCGACCTACGAGCAGTACTTC.

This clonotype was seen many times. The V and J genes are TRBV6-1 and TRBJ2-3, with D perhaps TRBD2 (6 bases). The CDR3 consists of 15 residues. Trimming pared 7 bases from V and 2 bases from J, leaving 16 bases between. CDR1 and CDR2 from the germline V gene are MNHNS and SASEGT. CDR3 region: CASIKVGGDTDTQYF. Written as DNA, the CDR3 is TGTGCCAGCATCAAGGTGGGAGGAGACACAGATACGCAGTATTTT.

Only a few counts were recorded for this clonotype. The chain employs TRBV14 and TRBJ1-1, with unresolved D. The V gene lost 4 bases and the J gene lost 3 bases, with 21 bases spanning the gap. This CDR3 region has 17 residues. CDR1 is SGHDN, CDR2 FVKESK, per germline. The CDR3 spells CASSPKLLGRFDTEAFF. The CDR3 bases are TGTGCCAGCAGCCCCAAACTACTGGGTCGGTTCGACACTGAAGCTTTCTTT.

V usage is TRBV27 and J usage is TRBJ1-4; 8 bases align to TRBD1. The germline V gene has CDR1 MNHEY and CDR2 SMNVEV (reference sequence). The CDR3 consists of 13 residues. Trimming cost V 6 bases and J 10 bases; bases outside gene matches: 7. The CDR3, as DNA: TGTGCCAGCAGCGGACAGGGTCCGGTAAAACTGTTTTTT. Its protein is CASSGQGPVKLFF.

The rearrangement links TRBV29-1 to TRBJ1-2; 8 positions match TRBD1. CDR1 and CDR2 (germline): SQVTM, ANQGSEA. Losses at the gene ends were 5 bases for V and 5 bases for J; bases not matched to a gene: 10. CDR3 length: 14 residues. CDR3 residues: CSVRRDRNPYGYTF. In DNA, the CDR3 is TGCAGCGTTCGGCGGGACAGGAACCCTTATGGCTACACCTTC.

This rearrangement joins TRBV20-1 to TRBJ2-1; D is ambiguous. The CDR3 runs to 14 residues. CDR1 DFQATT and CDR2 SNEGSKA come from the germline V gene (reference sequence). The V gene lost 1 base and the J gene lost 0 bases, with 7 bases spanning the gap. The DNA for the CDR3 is TGCAGTGCTAGAGTGGCTGGCTCCTACAATGAGCAGTTCTTC. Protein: CSARVAGSYNEQFF.

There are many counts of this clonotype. The CDR3 coding sequence is TGTGCCAGCAGTCGCGATGTCGGGGAGCTGTTTTTT. Residues: CASSRDVGELFF. The J gene is TRBJ2-2, the V gene TRBV6-6; D is unresolved. From germline, CDR1 is MNHNY and CDR2 SVGAGI (reference sequence). This CDR3 is built from 12 residues. V lost 5 bases and J lost 7, with 8 bases in between.

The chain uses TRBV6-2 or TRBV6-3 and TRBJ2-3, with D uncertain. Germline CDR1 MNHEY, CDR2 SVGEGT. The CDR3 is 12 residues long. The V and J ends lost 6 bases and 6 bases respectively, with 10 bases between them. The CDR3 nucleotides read TGTGCCAGCAGCCCTTCATCGGATACGCAGTATTTT. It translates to CASSPSSDTQYF.

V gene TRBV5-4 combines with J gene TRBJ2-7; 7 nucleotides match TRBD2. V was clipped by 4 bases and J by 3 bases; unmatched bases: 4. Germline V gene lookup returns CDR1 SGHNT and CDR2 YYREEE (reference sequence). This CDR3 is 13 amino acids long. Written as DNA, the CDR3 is TGTGCCAGCAGCGTGGGCGGGAGCTACGAGCAGTACTTC. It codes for CASSVGGSYEQYF.

The CDR3, as DNA: TGTGCCAGCAGCCGGGGCCAGCCCAATGAGCAGTTCTTC. This gives the protein CASSRGQPNEQFF. The genes are TRBV7-3 and TRBJ2-1; D may be TRBD1 or TRBD2 (5 bases each). The CDR3 totals 13 residues. The germline V gene encodes CDR1 SGHTA and CDR2 FQGTGA. The V end lost 5 bases, the J end lost 6 bases, and 11 bases lay between the germline ends.

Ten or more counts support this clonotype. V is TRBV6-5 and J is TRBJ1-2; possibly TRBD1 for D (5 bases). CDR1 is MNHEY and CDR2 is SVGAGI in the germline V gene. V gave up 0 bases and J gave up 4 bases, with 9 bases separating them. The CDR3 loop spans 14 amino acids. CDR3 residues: CASSYSARAYGYTF. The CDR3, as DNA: TGTGCCAGCAGTTACTCTGCCAGGGCCTATGGCTACACCTTC.

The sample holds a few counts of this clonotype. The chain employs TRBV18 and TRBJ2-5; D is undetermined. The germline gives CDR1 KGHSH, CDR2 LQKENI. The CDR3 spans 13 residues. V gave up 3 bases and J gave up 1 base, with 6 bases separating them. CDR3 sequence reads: CASSPPSQETQYF. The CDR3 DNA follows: TGTGCCAGCTCACCGCCGTCCCAAGAGACCCAGTACTTC.

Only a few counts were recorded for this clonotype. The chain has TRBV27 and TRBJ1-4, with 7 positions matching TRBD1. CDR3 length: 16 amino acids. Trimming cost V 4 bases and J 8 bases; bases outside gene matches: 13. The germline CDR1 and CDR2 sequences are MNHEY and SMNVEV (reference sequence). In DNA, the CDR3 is TGTGCCAGCAGTTCTCGACAGGGCGGCGACTTCGAAAAACTGTTTTTT. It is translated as CASSSRQGGDFEKLFF.

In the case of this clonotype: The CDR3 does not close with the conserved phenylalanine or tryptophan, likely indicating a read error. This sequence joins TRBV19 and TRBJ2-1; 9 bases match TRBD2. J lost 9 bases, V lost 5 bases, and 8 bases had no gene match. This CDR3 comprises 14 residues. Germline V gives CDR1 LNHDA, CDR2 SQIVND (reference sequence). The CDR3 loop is CASSLASGTGEQFS. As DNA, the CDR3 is TGTGCCAGTAGTCTCGCTAGCGGGACGGGTGAGCAGTTCTCC.

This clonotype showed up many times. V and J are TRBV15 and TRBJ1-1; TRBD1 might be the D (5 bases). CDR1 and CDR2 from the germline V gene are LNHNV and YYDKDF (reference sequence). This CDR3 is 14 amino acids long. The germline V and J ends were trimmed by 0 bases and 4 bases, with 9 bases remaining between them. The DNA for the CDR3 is TGTGCCACCAGCAGAGACAGGGCGGGCACTGAAGCTTTCTTT. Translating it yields CATSRDRAGTEAFF.